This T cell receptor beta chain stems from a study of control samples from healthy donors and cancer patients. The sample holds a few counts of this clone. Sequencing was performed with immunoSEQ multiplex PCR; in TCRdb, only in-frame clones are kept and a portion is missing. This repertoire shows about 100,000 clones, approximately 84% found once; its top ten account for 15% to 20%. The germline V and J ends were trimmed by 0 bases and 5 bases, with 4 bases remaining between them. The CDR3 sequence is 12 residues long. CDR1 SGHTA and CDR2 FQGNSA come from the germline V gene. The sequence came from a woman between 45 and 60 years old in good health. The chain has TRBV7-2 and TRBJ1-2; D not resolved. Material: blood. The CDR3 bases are TGTGCCAGCAGCTTAGCGGGGTATGGCTACACCTTC. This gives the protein CASSLAGYGYTF.